The 30 T cell receptor beta chains below come from one sample, sequenced in a study of T cell changes during pregnancy in multiple sclerosis. Sequencing was performed with immunoSEQ multiplex PCR; in TCRdb, only in-frame clones are kept and a portion is missing. The sample lists under 70,000 clones, about nine tenths occurring once. The sample in question was peripheral blood, obtained in the third trimester of pregnancy. The receptors stem from a female donor in good health, enrolled as a control in a pregnancy study.

This clone was recorded a few times. The CDR3, as DNA: TGTGCCAGCAGCTTAGTCCAGAACACTGAAGCTTTCTTT. Translated, it gives CASSLVQNTEAFF. The chain uses TRBV7-3 and TRBJ1-1; no definite D call. This CDR3 has 13 amino acids. Per germline, CDR1 SGHTA and CDR2 FQGTGA. Trimming pared 2 bases from V and 1 base from J, leaving 5 bases between.

This clone was recorded only once. The chain uses TRBV27 and TRBJ2-7; 9 bases map to TRBD2. Unmatched junction bases numbered 3, after V lost 2 bases and J lost 4 bases. The germline gives CDR1 MNHEY, CDR2 SMNVEV (reference sequence). This CDR3 is built from 14 residues. This CDR3 is CASSLKLAGYEQYF. The CDR3 coding sequence is TGTGCCAGCAGTTTAAAACTAGCGGGTTACGAGCAGTACTTC.

V and J are TRBV7-2 and TRBJ1-2; 7 nucleotides match TRBD1. J lost 4 bases, V lost 4 bases, and 6 bases had no gene match. The CDR3 sequence is 14 residues long. From germline, CDR1 is SGHTA and CDR2 FQGNSA. The CDR3 is CASSSYDRVYGYTF. The CDR3 nucleotides read TGTGCCAGCAGCTCATACGACAGGGTCTATGGCTACACCTTC. Based on the CDR3 plus reference TRBV7-2 and TRBJ1-2, the full variable domain is GAGVSQSPSNKVTEKGKDVELRCDPISGHTALYWYRQSLGQGLEFLIYFQGNSAPDKSGLPSDRFSAERTGGSVSTLTIQRTQQEDSAVYLCASSSYDRVYGYTFGSGTRLTVV.

The V and J genes are TRBV10-2 and TRBJ2-1; a possible D gene is TRBD1 (6 bases). CDR3 length equals 16 residues. The V and J ends lost 3 bases and 2 bases respectively, with 14 bases between them. Germline lookup yields CDR1 WSHSY and CDR2 SAAADI. The CDR3 DNA follows: TGCGCCAGCAGTGAATCGGTAGGGACACCCTACAATGAGCAGTTCTTC. Amino acids: CASSESVGTPYNEQFF.

The chain carries TRBV29-1 and TRBJ2-3; weak D call: TRBD1 (5 bases). CDR3 size: 14 residues. Germline V gene lookup returns CDR1 SQVTM and CDR2 ANQGSEA. The V gene lost 4 bases and the J gene lost 4 bases, with 15 bases spanning the gap. The CDR3 nucleotides are TGCAGCGTTGGCCCTTCCTCAGGGTCAGATACGCAGTATTTT. It yields the protein CSVGPSSGSDTQYF.

The gene calls are TRBV7-2 and TRBJ2-7, with D possibly being TRBD2 (7 bases). The V end lost 6 bases, the J end lost 2 bases, and 17 bases lay between the germline ends. The CDR3 totals 15 residues. CDR1 and CDR2 (germline): SGHTA, FQGNSA. The CDR3 bases are TGTGCCAGCAGAACTGGAGGGGGGGTCGCCTACGAGCAGTACTTC. It codes for CASRTGGGVAYEQYF. The full variable domain, with the rest looked up from reference TRBV7-2 and TRBJ2-7, is GAGVSQSPSNKVTEKGKDVELRCDPISGHTALYWYRQSLGQGLEFLIYFQGNSAPDKSGLPSDRFSAERTGGSVSTLTIQRTQQEDSAVYLCASRTGGGVAYEQYFGPGTRLTVT.

The chain recombines TRBV7-2 with TRBJ2-1, with D possibly matching TRBD2 (5 bases). The CDR3 totals 13 residues. V lost 5 bases and J 5 bases, leaving 10 bases between the germline ends. Germline V gene sequence: CDR1 SGHTA, CDR2 FQGNSA. In nucleotides, the CDR3 is TGTGCCAGCAGCCCTGGGAGTAACAATGAGCAGTTCTTC. Protein product: CASSPGSNNEQFF.

The chain combines TRBV28 with TRBJ1-5; perhaps TRBD1 as D (6 bases). In germline, CDR1 is MDHEN, CDR2 SYDVKM. V lost 4 bases and J 4 bases, leaving 17 bases between the germline ends. This CDR3 has 16 residues. In DNA form, the CDR3 reads TGTGCCAGCAGTTCACGACGGGACATACCGAATCAGCCCCAGCATTTT. This sequence encodes CASSSRRDIPNQPQHF.

This chain links TRBV5-1 with TRBJ2-7; 7 bases align to TRBD1. With V trimmed by 3 bases and J by 1 base, 4 bases remained unmatched. The germline V gene encodes CDR1 SGHRS and CDR2 YFSETQ. The CDR3 sequence is 14 residues long. DNA of the CDR3: TGCGCCAGCAGCTCCAAACAGGGGTCCTACGAGCAGTACTTC. Translated, it gives CASSSKQGSYEQYF.

J is TRBJ2-1 and V is TRBV28, with D tentatively TRBD2 (6 bases). This CDR3 is 15 amino acids long. V lost 6 bases and J 0 bases, leaving 12 bases between the germline ends. Germline CDR1 and CDR2: MDHEN and SYDVKM. CDR3 DNA sequence: TGTGCCAGCAGCGTCGGGGGTAACTCCTACAATGAGCAGTTCTTC. Amino acid sequence: CASSVGGNSYNEQFF. Drawing the rest from reference TRBV28 and TRBJ2-1, the complete variable domain is DVKVTQSSRYLVKRTGEKVFLECVQDMDHENMFWYRQDPGLGLRLIYFSYDVKMKEKGDIPEGYSVSREKKERFSLILESASTNQTSMYLCASSVGGNSYNEQFFGPGTRLTVL.

The table lists this clone with a count of one. The J gene is TRBJ2-7, the V gene TRBV2; TRBD1 agrees at 8 bases. CDR3 length equals 14 residues. Germline lookup yields CDR1 SNHLY and CDR2 FYNNEI. V was clipped by 6 bases and J by 2 bases; unmatched bases: 6. Here the CDR3 DNA reads TGTGCCAGCAGCTCGGGACAGGCTACCTACGAGCAGTACTTC. Residues: CASSSGQATYEQYF. Using reference TRBV2 and TRBJ2-7 for the parts outside the CDR3, the full variable domain is EPEVTQTPSHQVTQMGQEVILRCVPISNHLYFYWYRQILGQKVEFLVSFYNNEISEKSEIFDDQFSVERPDGSNFTLKIRSTKLEDSAMYFCASSSGQATYEQYFGPGTRLTVT.

The V call is TRBV28, the J call TRBJ1-5, with a possible D match to TRBD1 (5 bases). From germline, CDR1 is MDHEN and CDR2 SYDVKM. The V end lost 7 bases, the J end lost 8 bases, and 27 bases lay between the germline ends. CDR3 length equals 17 residues. CDR3 in amino acids: CASKTRGVTLSGEPQHF. The CDR3 nucleotides read TGTGCCAGCAAGACGCGGGGGGTTACTTTGTCGGGAGAGCCCCAGCATTTT.

In regard to this clone: At one end, the junction sequence differs from germline, possibly due to a read error. The J gene is TRBJ2-3, the V gene TRBV11-2; possible D gene TRBD1, 6 bases. Germline values: CDR1 SGHAT, CDR2 FQNNGV. CDR3 length: 14 amino acids. The CDR3: CASRGASVWDTQYF. The CDR3 DNA reads TGTGCCAGCAGGGGGGCAAGCGTCTGGGATACACAGTATTTT.

This chain connects TRBV5-1 to TRBJ2-1, with 10 bases fitting TRBD1. Germline V lookup: CDR1 SGHRS, CDR2 YFSETQ. The CDR3 is made up of 15 amino acids. V gave up 0 bases and J gave up 7 bases; unmatched junction bases: 4. The CDR3 is CASSLAGTGVNEQFF. The CDR3 coding sequence is TGCGCCAGCAGCTTGGCCGGGACAGGGGTAAATGAGCAGTTCTTC.

The V and J genes are TRBV28 and TRBJ2-6, with 7 bases aligning to TRBD2. V trimming: 5 bases; J trimming: 2 bases; junction bases outside the gene matches: 3. The CDR3 contains 15 residues. Germline CDR1 MDHEN, CDR2 SYDVKM. CDR3 sequence reads: CASSSGGAGANVLTF. DNA of the CDR3: TGTGCCAGCAGTAGTGGGGGGGCTGGGGCCAACGTCCTGACTTTC.

The chain's CDR3 is CASSLAWNTGELFF. The CDR3 DNA reads as TGTGCCAGCAGCTTAGCTTGGAACACCGGGGAGCTGTTTTTT. The rearrangement uses TRBV11-3 and TRBJ2-2; the D is unclear. CDR1 and CDR2 (germline): SGHNT, YENEEA. This CDR3 region has 14 residues. V was shortened by 1 base and J by 1 base, with 4 bases between the two germline ends.

The chain uses TRBV5-1 and TRBJ2-5; 9 nucleotides match TRBD2. Trimming took 3 bases from V and 0 from J; bases not matched to a gene: 6. This CDR3 region has 16 residues. Germline V CDR1 and CDR2: SGHRS, YFSETQ. The CDR3 loop reads CASSSGLASYQETQYF. The CDR3 nucleotides read TGCGCCAGCAGCTCTGGACTAGCGAGCTACCAAGAGACCCAGTACTTC.

The chain joins TRBV5-1 to TRBJ1-1; D may be TRBD1 (5 bases). CDR1 and CDR2 (germline): SGHRS, YFSETQ. The CDR3 consists of 14 residues. Deletions cut 0 bases from V and 7 bases from J, with 13 bases between. CDR3 DNA: TGCGCCAGCAGCTTGGCGTGGGGCCCCCGTGAAGCTTTCTTT. Residues: CASSLAWGPREAFF.

This chain links TRBV27 with TRBJ1-2; maybe TRBD1 (6 bases). The CDR3 spans 15 residues. Germline CDR1 MNHEY, CDR2 SMNVEV (reference sequence). V lost 2 bases and J lost 5, with 15 bases in between. CDR3 coding DNA: TGTGCCAGCAGTTTAGGCGGGGGCGATTCTTATGGCTACACCTTC. The encoded protein is CASSLGGGDSYGYTF.

This chain links TRBV19 with TRBJ2-7; D remains ambiguous. V was cut by 8 bases and J by 2 bases, with 7 bases left in between. Per germline, CDR1 LNHDA and CDR2 SQIVND (reference sequence). The CDR3 loop spans 11 amino acids. This CDR3 reads CASEYAYEQYF. The CDR3 DNA reads as TGTGCCAGTGAGTACGCCTACGAGCAGTACTTC.

The table lists this clone with a few counts. V usage is TRBV9 and J usage is TRBJ1-4; a weak D match, TRBD1 (5 bases). The CDR3 covers 15 residues. CDR1 is SGDLS, CDR2 YYNGEE, per germline. V lost 0 bases to trimming and J lost 5 bases, with 11 bases between them. Written as DNA, the CDR3 is TGTGCCAGCAGCGTAGCTCTCGGGGGGAATGAAAAACTGTTTTTT. Its translation: CASSVALGGNEKLFF.

This chain links TRBV27 with TRBJ1-2; 9 bases line up with TRBD1. CDR3 size: 15 residues. V was pared by 4 bases and J by 7 bases, with 10 bases of the junction left unmatched. CDR1 is MNHEY and CDR2 is SMNVEV in the germline V gene (reference sequence). The CDR3 loop reads CASSYRTGDLGGYTF. The DNA of the CDR3 is TGTGCCAGCAGTTACCGGACAGGGGATCTAGGTGGCTACACCTTC.

Concerning this clone: The sample carries other DNA sequences with the same CDR3. V and J are TRBV6-1 and TRBJ2-7, with D perhaps TRBD2 (7 bases). The ends were cut back, 4 bases at V and 0 bases at J, with 10 bases in the middle. The CDR3 consists of 14 residues. Germline CDR1 and CDR2: MNHNS and SASEGT. In DNA, the CDR3 is TGTGCCAGCAGTGGACGGGGGGCCTCCTACGAGCAGTACTTC. Protein sequence: CASSGRGASYEQYF.

The rearrangement joins TRBV9 to TRBJ2-2; 7 bases are a match to TRBD2. CDR3 size: 16 residues. Losses at the gene ends were 0 bases for V and 3 bases for J; bases not matched to a gene: 5. Germline V gene data show CDR1 as SGDLS and CDR2 as YYNGEE. DNA of the CDR3: TGTGCCAGCAGCGTAGCTAGCGGAAGATACACCGGGGAGCTGTTTTTT. It codes for CASSVASGRYTGELFF. The variable domain in full, with the rest retrieved from reference TRBV9 and TRBJ2-2, is DSGVTQTPKHLITATGQRVTLRCSPRSGDLSVYWYQQSLDQGLQFLIQYYNGEERAKGNILERFSAQQFPDLHSELNLSSLELGDSALYFCASSVASGRYTGELFFGEGSRLTVL.

The chain uses TRBV6-5 and TRBJ2-1; 11 bases fit TRBD1. CDR3 length: 12 residues. The ends lost 7 bases at V and 10 bases at J; junction bases unmatched: 3. In germline, CDR1 is MNHEY, CDR2 SVGAGI. The CDR3 coding sequence is TGTGCCAGCATCGGGGACAGGGGGGAGCAGTTCTTC. Its translation is CASIGDRGEQFF.

This chain joins TRBV2 and TRBJ1-1; TRBD1 aligns across 8 bases. J was trimmed by 8 bases and V by 5 bases; bases with no gene match: 4. Germline-derived CDR1 and CDR2 are SNHLY and FYNNEI. CDR3 length: 12 amino acids. The CDR3 DNA is TGTGCCAGCAGTCAGGACAGGGACGAAGCTTTCTTT. Residues: CASSQDRDEAFF.

The J gene is TRBJ2-1, the V gene TRBV25-1; 7 positions agree with TRBD2. The CDR3 is 15 residues long. The V gene end was trimmed by 1 base and the J gene end by 5 bases; junction bases not matched to a gene: 5. Per germline, CDR1 MGHDK and CDR2 SYGVNS. The CDR3 here is CASSELSGDNNEQFF. The CDR3 region has the DNA TGTGCCAGCAGTGAATTAAGCGGGGATAACAATGAGCAGTTCTTC.

The gene calls are TRBV28 and TRBJ2-1; 10 nucleotides align to TRBD2. The V gene's germline CDR1 is MDHEN and CDR2 SYDVKM. CDR3 length equals 15 residues. V shed 2 bases, J shed 10 bases, and the junction held 8 bases outside the gene matches. CDR3: CASSLKLAGGGEQFF. The CDR3 DNA is TGTGCCAGCAGTTTAAAGTTAGCGGGAGGCGGGGAGCAGTTCTTC.

The gene calls are TRBV7-2 and TRBJ2-2, with 8 nucleotides matching TRBD2. Germline CDR1 SGHTA, CDR2 FQGNSA. The ends lost 7 bases at V and 3 bases at J; junction bases unmatched: 7. CDR3 length: 15 residues. The CDR3 loop is CASIRSGIDTGELFF. CDR3 nucleotides: TGTGCCAGCATCCGTAGCGGGATTGACACCGGGGAGCTGTTTTTT.

V is TRBV7-2 and J is TRBJ1-5; D possibly corresponds to TRBD1 (5 bases). V dropped 6 bases and J dropped 6 bases, with 27 bases sitting between them. Per the germline V gene, CDR1 is SGHTA and CDR2 is FQGNSA. There are 18 residues in the CDR3. CDR3 DNA: TGTGCCAGCAGACACCTCAGGGTTTGTGGGGGGAGGTGTCAGCCCCAGCATTTT. It encodes CASRHLRVCGGRCQPQHF.